This TCR beta chain was profiled in a study of blood T cell repertoires in COVID-19. For the study at large: The study drew acute and convalescent COVID-19 samples from the United States, Italy and Spain. The analysed material was cDNA or gDNA that came from T cells, B-cell-depleted T cells, or PBMCs.

Germline-derived CDR1 and CDR2 are MNHEY and SMNVEV (reference sequence). This CDR3 region has 12 residues. The V gene lost 3 bases and the J gene lost 7 bases, with 10 bases spanning the gap. In the original analysis: Amplification of reference gene primers was used by the study to estimate nucleated cell counts. Using immunoSEQ multiplex PCR, the repertoire was profiled, and TCRdb retains in-frame clones only, with some absent. That table is the source of V, J and clone size, and D and trimming were worked out from the DNA. The table lists 120,000 or so clones, 80% of them singletons. The sequence was obtained from a human donor in a cohort sampled during active COVID-19. The specimen sequenced was peripheral blood. The chain uses TRBV27 and TRBJ2-7; D is perhaps TRBD1 (6 bases). CDR3 in DNA: TGTGCCAGCAGTTTCAGGGGACGAGAGCAGTACTTC. This sequence encodes CASSFRGREQYF.